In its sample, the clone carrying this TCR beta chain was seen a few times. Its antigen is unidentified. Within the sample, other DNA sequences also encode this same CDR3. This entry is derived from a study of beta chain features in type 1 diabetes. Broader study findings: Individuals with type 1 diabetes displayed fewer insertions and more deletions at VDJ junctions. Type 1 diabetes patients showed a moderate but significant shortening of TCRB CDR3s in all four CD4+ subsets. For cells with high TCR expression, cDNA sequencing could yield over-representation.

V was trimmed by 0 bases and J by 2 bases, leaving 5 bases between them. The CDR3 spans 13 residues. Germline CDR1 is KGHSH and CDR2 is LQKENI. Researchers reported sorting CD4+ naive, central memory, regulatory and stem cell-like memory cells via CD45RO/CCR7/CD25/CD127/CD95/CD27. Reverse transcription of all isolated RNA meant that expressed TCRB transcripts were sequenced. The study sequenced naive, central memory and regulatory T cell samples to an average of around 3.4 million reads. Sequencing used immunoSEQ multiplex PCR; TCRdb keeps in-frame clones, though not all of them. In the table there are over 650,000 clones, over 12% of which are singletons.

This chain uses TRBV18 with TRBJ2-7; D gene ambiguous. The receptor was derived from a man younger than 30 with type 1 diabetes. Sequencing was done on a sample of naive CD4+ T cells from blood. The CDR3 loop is CASSPPATYEQYF. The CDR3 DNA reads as TGTGCCAGCTCACCACCGGCGACCTACGAGCAGTACTTC. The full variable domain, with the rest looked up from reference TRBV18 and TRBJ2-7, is NAGVMQNPRHLVRRRGQEARLRCSPMKGHSHVYWYRQLPEEGLKFMVYLQKENIIDESGMPKERFSAEFPKEGPSILRIQQVVRGDSAAYFCASSPPATYEQYFGPGTRLTVT.